A selection of T cell receptor beta chains follows, all from one sample in a study of cytomegalovirus exposure and HLA in healthy donors. Clones were read by immunoSEQ multiplex PCR, and TCRdb kept only the in-frame ones, dropping some. There are fewer than 150,000 clones in the sample; approximately 86% occur only once, and approximately 8.7% lies in the top ten. The sequenced sample was PBMCs. All receptors derive from a man between 18 and 29 years old in good health and CMV-seropositive. Each CDR3 is given with its conserved first and last residue. The D gene is left open where the match is weak. Expanded clones are given a class, and other clones once, few, many or no size at all.

TRBJ1-5 | . | TRBV7-6 | . | TGTGCCAGCAGCTTAGCCGGAGATAGCAATCAGCCCCAGCATTTT | CASSLAGDSNQPQHF
TRBJ2-1 | . | TRBV9 | TRBD2 | TGTGCCAGCAGCGAACTAGCGTCTGACAATGAGCAGTTCTTC | CASSELASDNEQFF
TRBJ2-1 | . | TRBV29-1 | TRBD2 | TGCAGCGCTGGCCGGGGGACTAGCGATGAGCAGTTCTTC | CSAGRGTSDEQFF
TRBJ1-2 | . | TRBV9 | . | TGTGCCAGCAGCCCACAGGACAGCGCCTATGGCTACACCTTC | CASSPQDSAYGYTF
TRBJ2-3 | . | TRBV5-1 | . | TGCGCCAGCAGCTTGGAACAGAACACAGATACGCAGTATTTT | CASSLEQNTDTQYF
TRBJ2-1 | . | TRBV7-8 | TRBD2 | TGTGCCAGCAGCTTACGCGGGGGGGCTATCGATGAGCAGTTCTTC | CASSLRGGAIDEQFF
TRBJ2-2 | . | TRBV10-3 | . | TGTGCCATTAGAGTATCAGGGGTTCCCAACGGGGAGCTGTTTTTT | CAIRVSGVPNGELFF
TRBJ1-2 | . | TRBV7-8 | . | TGTGCCAGCAGCTTAGGGGGAGGCTATGGCTACACCTTC | CASSLGGGYGYTF
TRBJ2-5 | . | TRBV6-5 | . | TGTGCCAGCACCCCGGCGGGTGACGGGACCCAGTACTTC | CASTPAGDGTQYF
TRBJ1-5 | . | TRBV6-6 | . | TGTGCCAGCAGCAAACAGGGATCGGGACAGCCCCAGCATTTT | CASSKQGSGQPQHF
TRBJ1-2 | . | TRBV10-3 | TRBD1 | TGTGCCATCAAAGGACAGGGGGGTAACTATGGCTACACCTTC | CAIKGQGGNYGYTF
TRBJ2-3 | few | TRBV5-6 | . | TGTGCCAGCAGCTTGGGTCTAGCGCGCACAGATACGCAGTATTTT | CASSLGLARTDTQYF
TRBJ2-1 | . | TRBV19 | TRBD2 | TGTGCCAGTAGTACCGGGACTAGCGGGGAACGGCAGCAGTTCTTC | CASSTGTSGERQQFF
TRBJ2-2 | . | TRBV5-1 | TRBD2 | TGCGCCAGCATGAAGGGACTAGCGGGGGCTAAACCGACCGGGGAGCTGTTTTTT | CASMKGLAGAKPTGELFF
TRBJ2-3 | . | TRBV5-1 | TRBD2 | TGCGCCAGCAGCTTGTCCCATAGCGGGAGGGGCACAGATACGCAGTATTTT | CASSLSHSGRGTDTQYF
TRBJ1-3 | few | TRBV15 | . | TGTGCCACCAGCAACGGACACCCTTCCTCTGGAAACACCATATATTTT | CATSNGHPSSGNTIYF
TRBJ1-2 | . | TRBV2 | TRBD1 | TGTGCCAGCAGTGGGGACAGGGGATTCTATGGCTACACCTTC | CASSGDRGFYGYTF
TRBJ1-1 | few | TRBV19 | . | TGTGCCACAAGCGGGGTTTTCACTCGACATACTGAAGCTTTCTTT | CATSGVFTRHTEAFF
TRBJ1-2 | . | TRBV7-2 | . | TGTGCCAGCAGCCCCCCGGGTCTTCTGGCTGATGGCTACACCTTC | CASSPPGLLADGYTF
TRBJ2-7 | . | TRBV29-1 | TRBD1 | TGCAGCGCCCGGGACAGGGCATACTACGAGCAGTACTTC | CSARDRAYYEQYF
TRBJ1-2 | once | TRBV6-1 | TRBD1 | TGTGCCAGCACCGAGGGGACAGGGGGCTATGGCTACACCTTC | CASTEGTGGYGYTF
TRBJ2-1 | . | TRBV7-2 | TRBD2 | TGTGCCAGCAGCTTATATGGGGGGGTCAATGAGCAGTTCTTC | CASSLYGGVNEQFF
TRBJ2-7 | once | TRBV7-2 | . | TGTGCCAGCAGCTTCGGACTGGTCATTTGGAGCTCCTACGAGCAGTACTTC | CASSFGLVIWSSYEQYF
TRBJ1-5 | . | TRBV19 | . | TGTGCCAGTAGTATCCCAGGGGAGCCCCAGCATTTT | CASSIPGEPQHF
TRBJ1-1 | once | TRBV27 | TRBD1 | TGTGCCAGCAGAGTACAAGGGGGCTCTGAAGCTTTCTTT | CASRVQGGSEAFF
TRBJ2-7 | . | TRBV2 | TRBD2 | TGTGCCAGCAGCTCGACTAGCGGGAGAACCTACGAGCAGTACTTC | CASSSTSGRTYEQYF
TRBJ2-2 | . | TRBV7-2 | . | TGTGCCAGCAGAACAGGGTTCCCCGGGGAGCTGTTTTTT | CASRTGFPGELFF
TRBJ2-3 | . | TRBV6-5 | TRBD2 | TGTGCCAGCAGTTACGGGGGTAGCGGGAGTAGGAATACGCAGTATTTT | CASSYGGSGSRNTQYF
TRBJ1-6 | once | TRBV19 | . | TGTGCCAGTAGTATAGAAAAGGCCAGGTCACCCCTCCACTTT | CASSIEKARSPLHF
TRBJ1-5 | . | TRBV6-1 | . | TGTGCCAGCAGTGGGACTGATGTAAGCAATCAGCCCCAGCATTTT | CASSGTDVSNQPQHF
TRBJ2-7 | once | TRBV9 | . | TGTGCCAGCAGCGACAGGGACTCCTACGAGCAGTACTTC | CASSDRDSYEQYF
TRBJ2-2 | . | TRBV7-6 | . | TGTGCCAGCAGCCCCGGGTTGACCGGGGAGCTGTTTTTT | CASSPGLTGELFF
TRBJ1-1 | . | TRBV15 | . | TGTGCCACCAGCAGAGTCCCGGGTGAAGCTTTCTTT | CATSRVPGEAFF
TRBJ1-1 | . | TRBV7-6 | . | TGTGCCAGCAGCTTAAATTTAGCAGGGGCTTCGAACACTGAAGCTTTCTTT | CASSLNLAGASNTEAFF
TRBJ1-2 | . | TRBV29-1 | . | TGCAGCGTTGTCTATCTGACAGGAAGCCCATCGCTATATGGCTACACCTTC | CSVVYLTGSPSLYGYTF
TRBJ2-5 | . | TRBV10-1 | . | TGCGCCAGCAGTGATGCCACACCAGGGATAGGAGAGGAGACCCAGTACTTC | CASSDATPGIGEETQYF